This TCR beta chain was sequenced during a study of shared clonotypes between healthy human individuals. Study in general: The composition of the donors was a couple of women and a few men aged 18 to 49. CD4 naive and memory got three plates each, CD8 naive two, CD8 memory one.

TCRdb's table, derived via immunoSEQ multiplex PCR, lists solely in-frame clones and lacks some. The repertoire has approximately 1.4 million clones, 98% of them found once; the top ten carry about 0.45%. The V segment lost 3 bases and the J segment 2 bases; nucleotides outside the gene matches: 5. The CDR3 is 15 residues long. Per germline, CDR1 SGDLS and CDR2 YYNGEE. This clonotype was sampled from a man younger than 45 in good health. Sequenced material: naive CD4+ T cells sorted from blood. Subset of the sample: CD45RA+ positively selected. The chain recombines TRBV9 with TRBJ2-5, with 9 bases matching TRBD1. CDR3 DNA: TGTGCCAGCAGCGCACGGGACAGGGCGCAAGAGACCCAGTACTTC. As protein: CASSARDRAQETQYF. Full variable domain (remainder filled in from reference TRBV9 and TRBJ2-5): DSGVTQTPKHLITATGQRVTLRCSPRSGDLSVYWYQQSLDQGLQFLIQYYNGEERAKGNILERFSAQQFPDLHSELNLSSLELGDSALYFCASSARDRAQETQYFGPGTRLLVL.